This record concerns one TCR beta chain sequence. This clonotype has only a few counts. Which antigen it targets is not known. A read error may explain this, as a much larger clone is one base away. The data originate from a study of T cells in Graves' hyperthyroidism and ophthalmopathy (dated 2019 in TCRdb). In terms of the full investigation: Peripheral blood samples were taken at the time of initial diagnosis, prior to any treatment. Thyroid tissue and blood T-cell repertoires from roughly six Graves' hyperthyroidism patients were also compared in the study. The paper reports TCR Vbeta CDR3 sequencing of about 140 peripheral blood samples: 40 to 45 ophthalmopathy, over 70 hyperthyroidism and roughly 17 progressor patients. For training and testing, the 80 to 100 patients in the discovery cohort were randomly divided in a 7:3 ratio. Whether ophthalmopathy could be predicted prospectively was tested in an independent validation cohort made up of fewer than 20 hyperthyroidism patients plus 17 patients who later progressed to ophthalmopathy. After sampling, hyperthyroidism patients received methimazole starting at 30 mg daily, and ophthalmopathy patients received high-dose intravenous methylprednisolone. To identify TCR V-J signatures that set the groups apart, the researchers used a discovery cohort of 100 patients, made up of approximately 43 with Graves' ophthalmopathy and 57 with stable Graves' hyperthyroidism. What the authors observed across the whole study: No statistical method was used to set the sample size in advance, and investigators knew the group allocation. In validation, the model predicted progression to ophthalmopathy a median of 6.5 months before onset, with approximately 71% sensitivity and more than 72% specificity. Blood samples also contained most of the expanded thyroid clonotypes (frequency above 0.001), which suggests that blood repertoires may reflect thyroid immune responses. Ophthalmopathy was separated from stable hyperthyroidism by a 13 V-J signature model, with 87.88% sensitivity and about 81% specificity obtained in cross-validation and 80%/75% obtained in testing.

Inclusive of the bounding cysteine and phenylalanine, the CDR3 is 15 residues long. CDR3 DNA only is kept here, 45 bases in frame from base 1. The germline V gene encodes CDR1 SGHAT and CDR2 FQNNGV. Hyperthyroidism patients were newly diagnosed, had a disease duration of under 2 months, and were aged 18 to 65 years. Exclusion was applied to patients with uncontrolled infections, other autoimmune diseases, pregnancy or lactation. Diagnoses were based on clinical symptoms, serum thyroxine and TRAb, thyroid ultrasound and orbital computed tomography. Blood from progressor patients was collected at the time of first diagnosis with hyperthyroidism, before any ophthalmopathy symptoms had appeared. PBMCs were isolated from 7.5 to 10 ml of fresh peripheral blood by Ficoll-Paque density gradient centrifugation. Patients classed as progressors first received a Graves' hyperthyroidism diagnosis and then went on to develop ophthalmopathy during follow-up. Total RNA was extracted with Trizol reagent, and quality was checked on an Agilent 2100 Bioanalyzer.

The TCR beta CDR3 regions were amplified from RNA transcripts. For the first round of RT-PCR on the TCR CDR3, the HTBI primer set was used together with the Qiagen OneStep RT-PCR kit. A second multiplex PCR round built the libraries, followed by size selection and purification. Paired-end sequencing of the libraries was performed with 100 bp reads on an Illumina HiSeq2000. As for the authors' bioinformatics: SOAPnuke was used to process the raw data, removing reads that contained adapters or uncalled bases, had a mean Phred below 15, or lacked an exact match to the constant primer or identifier. COPE v1.2.5 was used to merge high-quality paired reads, and clonotypes were defined as unique nucleotide sequences. Clonotypes were aligned to IMGT TRBV, TRBD and TRBJ reference segments using MiTCR v1.1. The analysis included only V-J combinations with a frequency above 0.0001, which together covered 99% to 99.2% of the repertoires. A TCS score was defined as the ratio between F50 (clonal expansion) and ExV (chaos), using BLOSUM62-based TCRdist between CDR3 peptides within each V-J. Welch's t-statistics and random forest reduced roughly 500 V-J features to 13, which were used in a naive Bayes classifier (R e1071). TCRdb's own reprocessing of the public reads used fastp at Q25 and MiXCR and kept productive beta chains. Each entry merges the rows of one CDR3 protein and shows their most common DNA and genes. The V and J calls and clone size come from TCRdb's table, not from the authors' own analysis. This sample holds 600,000 to 850,000 distinct CDR3 sequences; under 20% were observed only once. The ten largest clones represent 15% to 20% of the sample.

Input material: blood. The receptor was derived from a woman in her fifties or sixties with Graves' hyperthyroidism that later progressed to Graves' ophthalmopathy. Recombination linked TRBV11-2 to TRBJ1-2; tentative D gene TRBD1, with 5 bases matching. The DNA is TGTGCCAGCAGCTTAGGGCCAGGGAATAACTATGGCTGCACCTTC. Translated, it gives CASSLGPGNNYGCTF.